This T cell receptor beta chain derives from a study of regulatory T cells in long-lasting Graves disease (dated by TCRdb to about 2021). Describing the broader study: Persistent Graves' disease was defined as antithyroid drug treatment for over 5 years with persistently positive TSH receptor autoantibodies. Persistent Graves' disease patients were compared with newly diagnosed Graves' disease patients by peripheral blood TCR sequencing and RNA sequencing. The study was conducted in China and was registered as a clinical trial. TCR sequencing covered some 13 persistent and about 20 newly diagnosed Graves' disease patients, 33 samples in total. Antithyroid drugs had been taken for approximately 10 years on average by persistent Graves' disease patients in the clinical cohort.

V has 4 bases trimmed and J has 5 bases trimmed; junction bases matching no gene number 8. Including the terminal cysteine and phenylalanine, the CDR3 comprises 16 residues. The read is trimmed to its CDR3 DNA, 48 bases read in frame from base 1. The CDR1 and CDR2 encoded by the germline V gene are MDHEN and SYDVKM. What the work shows at the level of the full study, not this receptor alone: More public clonotypes were shared among persistent patients (around 2,600) than among newly diagnosed patients (roughly 1,000). Persistent disease showed preferential use of TRBV28, TRBJ1-2 and TRBJ2-5, whereas newly diagnosed disease favored TRBV20-1 and TRBJ2-1. The small sample size was acknowledged by the authors as a limitation that may reduce accuracy. Compared with newly diagnosed patients, persistent Graves' disease patients had lower TCR Shannon entropy and fewer highly expanded clones, which suggests clonal expansion. Sequencing and analysis were limited to the TCR beta chain. The study examined only peripheral blood because the primary lesion, thyroid tissue, could not be accessed.

Library creation used multiplex PCR. Sequencing used an Illumina HiSeq 4000. iRepertoire HTBI primers and Arm-PCR amplification of CDR3 regions were used to construct TCR beta libraries. PCR products were gel purified before sequencing. Per the source publication's procedure: Across samples, 60 to 80 TRBV and 15 or so TRBJ segments were identified and used for gene usage analysis of CDR3 amino acid clonotypes. COPE and FqMerger were used to merge filtered high-quality paired reads into contigs. BLAST was used to align contigs to IMGT TRBV, TRBD and TRBJ reference genes, with CDR3 defined following IMGT. Highly expanded clones were defined as clonotypes with a frequency above 0.1%. Shannon entropy served as the measure of repertoire diversity, while the Gini coefficient captured V-J evenness. A clonotype was considered public if more than one individual shared it. TCRdb itself trimmed the public reads at Q25 with fastp, ran MiXCR and retained productive beta chains. Entries that share a CDR3 protein sequence are merged under the most common genes and DNA. TCRdb's processing, not the authors', yielded these V and J calls. This sample holds roughly 360,000 distinct CDR3 sequences; roughly 23% were observed only once. The top ten hold around a quarter of the sample.

Sample time point, as interpreted from the label and publication: persistent/refractory GD, antithyroid drugs over 5 years with positive TRAb. For both TCR sequencing and RNA sequencing, RNA was extracted from PBMCs using TRIzol. The diagnosis of Graves' disease was made according to American Thyroid Association guidelines. Recruitment of patients was carried out at an endocrinology department in Xi'an, China. Each patient gave about 9.1 milliliters of peripheral blood, collected in an EDTA anticoagulant tube. Ficoll Paque Plus density gradient separation was used to isolate PBMCs, and no further T cell sorting was done. RNA quality was checked with an Agilent 2100 Bioanalyzer and agarose gel, and concentration with a NanoDrop 2000. This clonotype was seen many times. No antigen is known for it. Base qualities are missing; no much larger clone stands one base away.

Sequencing was performed on peripheral blood mononuclear cells (PBMCs), taken when the disease was refractory, from a patient treated with antithyroid drugs. The rearranged chain carries TRBV28 and TRBJ1-5, and TRBD1 aligns with 10 junction nucleotides. The receptor comes from a woman between 40 and 50 years old with Graves disease. Donor details come from another sample of the same person, matched by shared clones. CDR3 region: CASSSDRGPGHQPQHF. The nucleotide sequence is given as TGTGCCAGCAGTTCAGACAGGGGGCCGGGGCATCAGCCCCAGCATTTT.